Given below is one T cell receptor beta chain in context. Libraries were prepared by immunoSEQ multiplex PCR; TCRdb keeps only in-frame clonotypes and omits some of them. The sample records about 150,000 clones, around 84% being singletons. Donors in Cohort 3 counted as recovered after two negative PCRs, clearance, or symptom resolution. This sample was taken from a study of blood T cell repertoires in COVID-19. V dropped 3 bases and J dropped 2; count of bases not matched to a gene: 4. The CDR3 runs 14 residues. From germline, CDR1 is SGDLS and CDR2 YYNGEE. This TCR derives from a man in his fifties or sixties who had recovered from COVID-19. The V call is TRBV9, the J call TRBJ1-2; 7 positions match TRBD1. The specimen sequenced was PBMCs or T cells enriched from blood (not recorded which). CDR3 DNA: TGTGCCAGCAGCGCGACAGGGACAAACTATGGCTACACCTTC. Translating gives CASSATGTNYGYTF.